This entry lists 20 T cell receptor beta chains sequenced from one sample in a study of technical replicates of blood from several donors. Repertoires were generated with immunoSEQ multiplex PCR, while TCRdb's copy carries only in-frame clones and drops some. The sample yields around 63,000 clones, nearly 95% seen once. What was sequenced was PBMCs. The receptors originated from a human donor in good health. Some clones in this sample may be carry-over from other donors' samples.

This rearrangement joins TRBV6-1 to TRBJ2-5; a weak D match, TRBD2 (5 bases). Trimming removed 7 bases at V and 9 bases at J, with 18 bases between. This CDR3 region has 13 residues. Per the germline V gene, CDR1 is MNHNS and CDR2 is SASEGT. CDR3 nucleotides: TGTGCCAGCACAGGAGGTGGCAGGATGCCCCAGTACTTC. This encodes CASTGGGRMPQYF.

CDR3 loop: CASSQVWKDRDSYEQYF. The CDR3 DNA follows: TGCGCCAGCAGCCAAGTTTGGAAGGACAGGGACTCCTACGAGCAGTACTTC. V usage is TRBV4-1 and J usage is TRBJ2-7; TRBD1 matches at 8 bases. Germline loops: CDR1 MGHRA, CDR2 YSYEKL. J lost 0 bases, V lost 1 base, and 8 bases had no gene match. The CDR3 runs to 17 residues.

The rearrangement links TRBV10-3 to TRBJ2-1; 7 positions match TRBD2. Germline-derived CDR1 and CDR2 are ENHRY and SYGVKD. V lost 0 bases to trimming and J lost 5 bases; unmatched junction nucleotides: 4. The CDR3 covers 15 residues. The CDR3: CAISESPSGDNEQFF. The CDR3 nucleotides are TGTGCCATCAGTGAGTCGCCTAGCGGTGACAATGAGCAGTTCTTC.

As to this clone: Its ends do not fully match the called genes, so a read error is possible. The chain employs TRBV7-8 and TRBJ2-7; 7 nucleotides align to TRBD2. This CDR3 has 12 residues. Germline V gives CDR1 SGHVS, CDR2 FQNEAQ. CDR3 coding DNA: TGTGCCAGCAGCTTAGCGACGGGGGAGGGCCGCTTC. It codes for CASSLATGEGRF.

This chain joins TRBV5-1 and TRBJ2-3, with TRBD2 matching 8 bases. Germline V gene sequence: CDR1 SGHRS, CDR2 YFSETQ. This CDR3 has 17 residues. V was clipped by 4 bases and J by 5 bases; unmatched bases: 15. The CDR3 nucleotides read TGCGCCAGCAGCCCACCTACAGCCGGGACTAGTGTAGATACGCAGTATTTT. The encoded protein is CASSPPTAGTSVDTQYF.

This clone was counted once. The chain employs TRBV6-5 and TRBJ1-1; 8 nucleotides match TRBD1. Germline V lookup: CDR1 MNHEY, CDR2 SVGAGI. The CDR3 is 14 amino acids. V gave up 7 bases and J gave up 3 bases; unmatched junction bases: 7. The CDR3, as DNA: TGTGCCAGCAATCAGGGACAGGCCCACACTGAAGCTTTCTTT. This codes for CASNQGQAHTEAFF.

V is TRBV6-1 and J is TRBJ2-2; TRBD1 agrees at 10 bases. Germline CDR1 is MNHNS and CDR2 is SASEGT. J gave up 7 bases and V 3 bases, and 2 bases lay outside the gene matches. The CDR3 length is 14 residues. The CDR3 here is CASSETGGGGELFF. The CDR3 DNA is TGTGCCAGCAGTGAGACAGGGGGCGGCGGGGAGCTGTTTTTT.

J is TRBJ2-1 and V is TRBV5-1; no clear D. CDR1 is SGHRS, CDR2 YFSETQ, per germline. V was pared by 4 bases and J by 10 bases, with 9 bases between. This CDR3 region has 11 residues. CDR3 coding DNA: TGCGCCAGCAGCGGCGGAGCAGAGCAGTTCTTC. Its protein is CASSGGAEQFF.

This clone was recorded a few times. Additional DNA sequences in this sample encode the identical CDR3. The chain joins TRBV7-2 to TRBJ2-3; 11 bases are shared with TRBD2. V gave up 4 bases and J gave up 4 bases; unmatched junction bases: 4. CDR1 is SGHTA, CDR2 FQGNSA, per germline. The CDR3 contains 15 residues. In nucleotides, the CDR3 is TGTGCCAGCAGCTCACTAGCGGGAGCTCCAGATACGCAGTATTTT. Translating gives CASSSLAGAPDTQYF.

This clone was found once. The V gene is TRBV6-5, the J gene TRBJ1-2; D possibly corresponds to TRBD1 (6 bases). Trimming cost V 6 bases and J 4 bases, with 15 bases left between them. The CDR3 spans 14 residues. In germline, CDR1 is MNHEY, CDR2 SVGAGI. CDR3 residues: CASSPPGETYGYTF. The CDR3 DNA is TGTGCCAGCAGCCCGCCAGGGGAGACCTATGGCTACACCTTC.

V is TRBV11-2 and J is TRBJ2-4, with 9 bases that match TRBD2. V shed 4 bases, J shed 8 bases, and the junction held 6 bases outside the gene matches. The CDR3 spans 14 residues. From germline, CDR1 is SGHAT and CDR2 FQNNGV. The CDR3 sequence: CASSYAGGADIQYF. DNA for the CDR3: TGTGCCAGCAGCTACGCGGGGGGGGCGGACATTCAGTACTTC.

The gene calls are TRBV4-1 and TRBJ1-5; D possibly corresponds to TRBD1 (6 bases). Trimming took 4 bases from V and 3 from J, leaving 10 bases between them. This CDR3 is built from 14 residues. Per germline, CDR1 MGHRA and CDR2 YSYEKL. CDR3 bases: TGCGCCAGCAGCCCTGGACAGAACAATCAGCCCCAGCATTTT. It yields the protein CASSPGQNNQPQHF.

The rearrangement joins TRBV20-1 to TRBJ2-1; TRBD2 aligns across 8 bases. From germline, CDR1 is DFQATT and CDR2 SNEGSKA (reference sequence). The CDR3 length is 11 residues. CDR3 loop: CTFGRGNEQFF. The CDR3 DNA reads as TGCACCTTCGGGAGGGGCAATGAGCAGTTCTTC.

The rearrangement links TRBV6-1 to TRBJ1-1; TRBD1 agrees at 9 bases. The CDR3 loop spans 16 amino acids. From germline, CDR1 is MNHNS and CDR2 SASEGT. The V and J ends lost 3 bases and 3 bases, in that order; junction bases with no gene match: 8. CDR3 amino acids: CASSDATGGVYTEAFF. The CDR3 DNA reads as TGTGCCAGCAGTGATGCGACAGGGGGAGTCTACACTGAAGCTTTCTTT.

The chain is built from TRBV4-1 and TRBJ2-5, with TRBD2 matching over 10 bases. The ends lost 2 bases at V and 6 bases at J; junction bases unmatched: 6. Per germline, CDR1 MGHRA and CDR2 YSYEKL. The CDR3 is 15 amino acids. The CDR3 loop is CASSQLAGVDKTQYF. The DNA of the CDR3 is TGCGCCAGCAGCCAACTAGCGGGAGTTGATAAGACCCAGTACTTC.

The rearrangement joins TRBV6-6 to TRBJ2-5; D unclear. V dropped 0 bases and J dropped 5 bases, with 10 bases sitting between them. Germline V gene sequence: CDR1 MNHNY, CDR2 SVGAGI (reference sequence). This CDR3 contains 14 residues. The CDR3 DNA reads as TGTGCCAGCAGTTACTCGAACGGGTTGGAGACCCAGTACTTC. Residues: CASSYSNGLETQYF.

This clone was recorded a few times. The chain is built from TRBV7-2 and TRBJ2-3; the match to TRBD2 covers 9 bases. The CDR3 totals 17 residues. V was clipped by 3 bases and J by 4 bases; unmatched bases: 11. CDR1 and CDR2 from the germline V gene are SGHTA and FQGNSA. The CDR3 spells CASSFLSAGGRSDTQYF. The DNA for the CDR3 is TGTGCCAGCAGCTTCTTATCTGCGGGGGGGCGCTCAGATACGCAGTATTTT. Full variable domain (remainder filled in from reference TRBV7-2 and TRBJ2-3): GAGVSQSPSNKVTEKGKDVELRCDPISGHTALYWYRQSLGQGLEFLIYFQGNSAPDKSGLPSDRFSAERTGGSVSTLTIQRTQQEDSAVYLCASSFLSAGGRSDTQYFGPGTRLTVL.

Only a few counts were recorded for this clone. V and J are TRBV4-2 and TRBJ2-7; 10 positions match TRBD2. The V and J ends lost 0 bases and 1 base, in that order; junction bases with no gene match: 9. The CDR3 has 18 amino acids. Germline V lookup: CDR1 LGHNA, CDR2 YNFKEQ. This chain's CDR3 is CASSQDTLVSGGSYEQYF. CDR3 nucleotide sequence: TGTGCCAGCAGCCAAGATACTCTAGTTAGCGGGGGGTCCTACGAGCAGTACTTC.

This clone was seen a handful of times. This rearrangement joins TRBV6-1 to TRBJ2-7; TRBD1 might be the D (5 bases). V gave up 8 bases and J gave up 7 bases, with 15 bases separating them. The germline V gene encodes CDR1 MNHNS and CDR2 SASEGT. The CDR3 sequence is 12 residues long. The CDR3: CASGAGIWEQYF. The CDR3 region has the DNA TGTGCCAGCGGAGCAGGGATTTGGGAGCAGTACTTC.

The chain carries TRBV5-4 and TRBJ2-1; 11 nucleotides match TRBD2. Germline values: CDR1 SGHNT, CDR2 YYREEE (reference sequence). J was trimmed by 9 bases and V by 4 bases; bases with no gene match: 12. This CDR3 has 16 residues. The CDR3 DNA reads as TGTGCCAGCAGCAACCCTAGCGGGGGGTGGGCAAGTGAGCAGTTCTTC. Residues: CASSNPSGGWASEQFF.